One sample yielded the 11 T cell receptor beta chains listed below, sequenced in a study of T cells in Graves' hyperthyroidism and ophthalmopathy. The investigators amplified TCR beta CDR3 regions from RNA transcripts. A first-round RT-PCR of the TCR CDR3 used the HTBI primer set. TCRdb reprocessed the multiplex PCR reads with MiXCR, giving one entry per CDR3 protein. Of around 610,000 distinct CDR3 sequences detected, about 15% appear once; the ten largest clones hold around 4%. The sequenced material came from blood. These receptors were collected from a middle-aged woman with Graves' ophthalmopathy.

Many counts were recorded for this clonotype. The chain joins TRBV7-8 to TRBJ2-7, with D tentatively TRBD1 (5 bases). Per the germline V gene, CDR1 is SGHVS and CDR2 is FQNEAQ. This CDR3 region has 14 residues. The V and J ends lost 4 bases and 6 bases respectively, with 16 bases between them. The CDR3 bases are TGTGCCAGCAGCTCACAGGTTGGGGTAGGCGAGCAGTACTTC. It encodes CASSSQVGVGEQYF.

This clonotype was observed at least ten times. At one end the junction does not follow the germline gene, possibly because of a read error. V gene TRBV7-2 combines with J gene TRBJ2-7, with 7 bases identical to TRBD2. CDR1 and CDR2 (germline): SGHTA, FQGNSA. CDR3 length: 14 residues. CDR3: CASSLAGPSYEQYF. The CDR3 bases are TGTGCCAGCAGTTTAGCGGGCCCCTCCTACGAGCAGTACTTC.

Many counts were recorded for this clonotype. The V gene is TRBV20-1, the J gene TRBJ1-2; 8 bases align to TRBD1. Germline CDR1 DFQATT, CDR2 SNEGSKA (reference sequence). The CDR3 consists of 14 residues. The V and J ends lost 6 bases and 14 bases, in that order; junction bases with no gene match: 20. The CDR3 loop reads CSATPTQGQALVTF. The CDR3 DNA follows: TGCAGTGCCACCCCTACACAGGGACAGGCCCTCGTGACCTTC.

This clonotype was observed at least ten times. The rearrangement joins TRBV15 to TRBJ2-7, with no clear D. The CDR3 spans 15 residues. Trimming removed 2 bases from V and 7 bases from J, with 18 bases in between. The germline gives CDR1 LNHNV, CDR2 YYDKDF (reference sequence). The CDR3 is CATSRLTTTTGEQYF. DNA for the CDR3: TGTGCCACCAGCAGACTAACCACAACTACTGGGGAGCAGTACTTC.

This clonotype was counted many times. The genes are TRBV7-2 and TRBJ2-2; a possible D gene is TRBD2 (5 bases). The CDR3 spans 14 residues. The V end lost 7 bases, the J end lost 6 bases, and 15 bases lay between the germline ends. Germline CDR1 reads SGHTA; CDR2 reads FQGNSA. The CDR3 nucleotides are TGTGCCAGCACCTATCGGGGTGGGGCCGGGGAGCTGTTTTTT. Translated, it gives CASTYRGGAGELFF.

This clonotype has a count of ten or more. The rearrangement uses TRBV10-3 and TRBJ2-7; D might be TRBD2 (6 bases). The V and J ends lost 2 bases and 4 bases respectively, with 15 bases between them. Per germline, CDR1 ENHRY and CDR2 SYGVKD. The length of the CDR3 is 15 residues. This CDR3 is CAISEGIGSRYEQYF. In DNA form, the CDR3 reads TGTGCCATCAGTGAGGGTATCGGGAGTAGGTACGAGCAGTACTTC.

V usage is TRBV20-1 and J usage is TRBJ1-1, with D maybe TRBD1 (5 bases). CDR1 and CDR2 (germline): DFQATT, SNEGSKA (reference sequence). The CDR3 loop spans 15 amino acids. Trimming shortened V by 3 bases and J by 1 base, and 15 bases separated the two germline ends. CDR3 sequence reads: CSARLRGRSNTEAFF. CDR3 DNA sequence: TGCAGTGCTAGGTTGCGGGGGAGGTCGAACACTGAAGCTTTCTTT.

This clonotype was observed a handful of times. The chain has TRBV20-1 and TRBJ2-7; possibly TRBD2 for D (5 bases). Germline V CDR1 and CDR2: DFQATT, SNEGSKA (reference sequence). Trimming pared 3 bases from V and 3 bases from J, leaving 9 bases between. This CDR3 has 12 residues. The CDR3 DNA follows: TGCAGTGCTAGCGAGGGCTACTACGAGCAGTACTTC. It translates to CSASEGYYEQYF.

This clonotype occurred many times. The chain has TRBV28 and TRBJ2-7; 7 bases match TRBD1. Germline lookup yields CDR1 MDHEN and CDR2 SYDVKM. V lost 4 bases and J lost 2; bases outside the gene matches: 8. The CDR3 has 15 amino acids. The CDR3 sequence is CASSSPTGWTYEQYF. The DNA for the CDR3 is TGTGCCAGCAGTTCGCCGACAGGGTGGACCTACGAGCAGTACTTC.

The CDR3 protein is CALSGSGRTYEQYF. DNA for the CDR3: TGTGCCCTAAGTGGGAGCGGGAGGACCTACGAGCAGTACTTC. The chain carries TRBV30 and TRBJ2-7; 9 nucleotides match TRBD2. V was pared by 8 bases and J by 2 bases, with 10 bases of the junction left unmatched. CDR1 GTSNPN and CDR2 SVGIG come from the germline V gene (reference sequence). The CDR3 runs to 14 residues.

At least ten counts were recorded for this clonotype. The chain employs TRBV19 and TRBJ1-1; D remains unclear. CDR1 is LNHDA, CDR2 SQIVND, per germline (reference sequence). The CDR3 sequence is 13 residues long. With 7 bases removed from V and 1 base from J, the gap between germline ends came to 10 bases. The CDR3 DNA is TGTGCCAGTACCCCTCTCGGGAACACTGAAGCTTTCTTT. It codes for CASTPLGNTEAFF.